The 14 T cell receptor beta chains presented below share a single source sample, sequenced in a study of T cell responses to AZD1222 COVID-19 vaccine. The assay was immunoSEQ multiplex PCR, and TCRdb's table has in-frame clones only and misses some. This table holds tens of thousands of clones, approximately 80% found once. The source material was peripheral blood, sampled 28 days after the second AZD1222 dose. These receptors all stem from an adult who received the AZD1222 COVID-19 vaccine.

This chain's CDR3 is CASSSGYEQYF. Written as DNA, the CDR3 is TGTGCCAGCAGTTCAGGGTATGAGCAGTACTTC. V is TRBV2 and J is TRBJ2-7, with D tentatively TRBD1 (5 bases). The germline V gene encodes CDR1 SNHLY and CDR2 FYNNEI. This CDR3 region has 11 residues. Trimming took 5 bases from V and 7 from J, leaving 9 bases between them.

The CDR3 reads CASSPNRGRGYEQYF. The CDR3 nucleotides read TGTGCCAGCAGCCCAAACAGGGGGCGAGGGTACGAGCAGTACTTC. The chain has TRBV11-1 and TRBJ2-7; 9 positions match TRBD1. V shed 5 bases and J 4 bases; nucleotides not matched to a gene: 9. Germline CDR1 is SGHAT and CDR2 is FQDESV (reference sequence). This CDR3 region has 15 residues.

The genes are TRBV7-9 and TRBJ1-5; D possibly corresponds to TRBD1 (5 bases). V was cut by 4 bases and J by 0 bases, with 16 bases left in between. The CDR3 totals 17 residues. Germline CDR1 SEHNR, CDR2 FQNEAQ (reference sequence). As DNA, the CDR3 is TGTGCCAGCAGCTCTACGACAACAAGGGGTAGCAATCAGCCCCAGCATTTT. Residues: CASSSTTTRGSNQPQHF. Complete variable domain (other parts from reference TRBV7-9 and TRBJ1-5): DTGVSQNPRHKITKRGQNVTFRCDPISEHNRLYWYRQTLGQGPEFLTYFQNEAQLEKSRLLSDRFSAERPKGSFSTLEIQRTEQGDSAMYLCASSSTTTRGSNQPQHFGDGTRLSIL.

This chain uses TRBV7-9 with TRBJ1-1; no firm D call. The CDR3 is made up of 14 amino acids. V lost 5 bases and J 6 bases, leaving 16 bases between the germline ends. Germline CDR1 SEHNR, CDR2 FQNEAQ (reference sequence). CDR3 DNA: TGTGCCAGCAGCGCTTACCCCCGACAAGCTGAAGCTTTCTTT. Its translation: CASSAYPRQAEAFF.

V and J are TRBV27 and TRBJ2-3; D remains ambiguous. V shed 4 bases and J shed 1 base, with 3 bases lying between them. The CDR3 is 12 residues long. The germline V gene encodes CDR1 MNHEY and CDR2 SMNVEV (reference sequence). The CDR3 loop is CASSSGTDTQYF. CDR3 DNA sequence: TGTGCCAGCAGTTCCGGCACAGATACGCAGTATTTT.

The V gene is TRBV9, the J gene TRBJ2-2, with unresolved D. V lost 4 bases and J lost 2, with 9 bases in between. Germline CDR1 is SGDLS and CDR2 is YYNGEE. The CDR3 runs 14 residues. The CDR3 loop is CASSPVGNTGELFF. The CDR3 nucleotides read TGTGCCAGCAGCCCCGTTGGAAACACCGGGGAGCTGTTTTTT.

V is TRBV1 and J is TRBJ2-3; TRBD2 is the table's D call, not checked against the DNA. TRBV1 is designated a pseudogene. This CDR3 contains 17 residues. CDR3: CTSSQDDSGGTTDTQYF. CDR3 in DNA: TGCACCAGCAGCCAAGATGATAGCGGGGGAACCACAGATACGCAGTATTTT.

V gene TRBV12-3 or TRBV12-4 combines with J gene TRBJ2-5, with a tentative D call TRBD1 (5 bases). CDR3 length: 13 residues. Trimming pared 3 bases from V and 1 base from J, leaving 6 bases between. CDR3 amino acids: CASSFQGQETQYF. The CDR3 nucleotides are TGTGCCAGCAGTTTTCAGGGCCAAGAGACCCAGTACTTC.

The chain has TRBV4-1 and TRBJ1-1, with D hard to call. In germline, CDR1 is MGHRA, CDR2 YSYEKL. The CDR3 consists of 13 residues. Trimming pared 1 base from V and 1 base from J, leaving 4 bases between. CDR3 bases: TGCGCCAGCAGCCAAGTGAGGAACACTGAAGCTTTCTTT. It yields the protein CASSQVRNTEAFF.

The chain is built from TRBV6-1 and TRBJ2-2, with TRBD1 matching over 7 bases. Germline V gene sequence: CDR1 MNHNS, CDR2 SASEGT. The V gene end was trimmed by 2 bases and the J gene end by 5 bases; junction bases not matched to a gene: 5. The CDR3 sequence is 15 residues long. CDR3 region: CASSENRGRTGELFF. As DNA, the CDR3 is TGTGCCAGCAGTGAAAACAGGGGACGGACCGGGGAGCTGTTTTTT.

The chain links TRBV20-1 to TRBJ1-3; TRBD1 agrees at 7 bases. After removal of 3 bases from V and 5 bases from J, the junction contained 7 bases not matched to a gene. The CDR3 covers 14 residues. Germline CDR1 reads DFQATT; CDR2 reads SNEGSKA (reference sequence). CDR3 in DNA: TGCAGTGCTAGTAAGGGGGCGCAAAGAAACACCATATATTTT. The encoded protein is CSASKGAQRNTIYF.

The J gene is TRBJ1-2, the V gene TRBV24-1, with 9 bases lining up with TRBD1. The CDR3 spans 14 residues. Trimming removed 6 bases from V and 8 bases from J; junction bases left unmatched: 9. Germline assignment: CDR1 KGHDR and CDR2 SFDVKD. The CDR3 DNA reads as TGTGCCACCAGTCTTCACAGGGGGCCTGTGGGCTACACCTTC. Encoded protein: CATSLHRGPVGYTF.

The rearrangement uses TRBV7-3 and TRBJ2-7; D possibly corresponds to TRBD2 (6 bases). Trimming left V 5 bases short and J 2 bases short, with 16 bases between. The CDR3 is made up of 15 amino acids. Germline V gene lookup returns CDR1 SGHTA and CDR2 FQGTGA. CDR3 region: CASSLQRVPTYEQYF. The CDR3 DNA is TGTGCCAGCAGCCTTCAGCGGGTGCCTACCTACGAGCAGTACTTC.

The CDR3, as DNA: TGTGCCAGCAGCCCCTTGGGGGGTAGCCAAGCTTTCTTT. It codes for CASSPLGGSQAFF. The chain uses TRBV28 and TRBJ1-1, with D perhaps matching TRBD1 (5 bases). The V end was cut by 6 bases, the J end by 9 bases, with 17 bases between. The CDR3 has 13 amino acids. Germline V gene data show CDR1 as MDHEN and CDR2 as SYDVKM.